The present T cell receptor beta chain was sequenced within a study of control samples from healthy donors and cancer patients. Repertoires were generated with immunoSEQ multiplex PCR, while TCRdb's copy carries only in-frame clones and drops some. Of approximately 58,000 clones in the sample, more than 75% were seen once. Germline CDR1 MRHNA, CDR2 SNTAGT. CDR3 length: 13 residues. V was shortened by 6 bases and J by 7 bases, with 13 bases between the two germline ends. This clone showed up just a few times. The rearrangement uses TRBV6-4 and TRBJ1-5; TRBD1 is a possible D gene (5 bases). This TCR came from a woman aged 60-75 years with lung cancer. Source material: PBMCs. The CDR3 DNA is TGTGCCAGCAGCGCCCAGGGAGGCCAGCCCCAGCATTTT. Translating it yields CASSAQGGQPQHF.